A single sample gave rise to the 14 T cell receptor beta chains below, sequenced in a study of persistence of HIV-infected CD4 T cells. Their antigens are not known. The immunoSEQ assay was version 4, run in survey mode. Profiling relied on immunoSEQ multiplex PCR, and the TCRdb table lists in-frame clones only, not all of them. The sample gives roughly 9,100 clones, about four fifths of which show up once; 1.5% to 2.5% is in the top ten. The stimulus was an HIV-1 Gag 15-mer peptide pool, 0.95 to 1 ug/peptide/mL. Sorting selected CD4+ T cells upregulating both CD40 ligand and CD69. Sequencing used CD4+ T cells sorted from PBMCs after 18-hour stimulation, obtained from a patient who received antiretroviral therapy. The receptors originated from an adult woman with HIV who was CMV-seropositive.

The chain uses TRBV19 and TRBJ2-5; a possible D gene is TRBD2 (5 bases). Trimming stripped 3 bases from V and 1 base from J, with 9 bases between. Germline CDR1 LNHDA, CDR2 SQIVND (reference sequence). This CDR3 is built from 14 residues. The CDR3 DNA is TGTGCCAGTAGTATTACAGCGGCCCAAGAGACCCAGTACTTC. It codes for CASSITAAQETQYF.

The CDR3 DNA sequence: TGTGCCATCAGTCCAGGGACGGACCTGGGGAAGCAGTTCTTC. Protein product: CAISPGTDLGKQFF. The genes are TRBV10-3 and TRBJ2-1; D might be TRBD1 or TRBD2, each matching 5 bases. V was shortened by 5 bases and J by 11 bases, with 19 bases between the two germline ends. The V gene's germline CDR1 is ENHRY and CDR2 SYGVKD. CDR3 length: 14 amino acids.

CDR3 in amino acids: CASSERASGRAQQFF. DNA of the CDR3: TGTGCCAGCAGTGAAAGGGCTAGCGGGAGGGCCCAGCAGTTCTTC. This rearrangement joins TRBV6-1 to TRBJ2-1, with 12 nucleotides matching TRBD2. This CDR3 comprises 15 residues. Per the germline V gene, CDR1 is MNHNS and CDR2 is SASEGT. With 2 bases clipped from V and 11 bases from J, the junction kept 7 bases outside the gene matches.

This clone was seen a single time. The CDR3 loop reads CASSYGSRGTDTQYF. CDR3 in DNA: TGTGCCAGCAGTTACGGGAGCAGGGGCACAGATACGCAGTATTTT. The chain recombines TRBV6-2 or TRBV6-3 with TRBJ2-3; tentatively, D is TRBD1 or TRBD2 (5 bases each). In germline, CDR1 is MNHEY, CDR2 SVGEGT. Trimming took 2 bases from V and 1 from J, leaving 10 bases between them. The CDR3 length is 15 residues.

The J gene is TRBJ2-1, the V gene TRBV5-1; the match to TRBD2 covers 7 bases. The germline CDR1 and CDR2 sequences are SGHRS and YFSETQ. This CDR3 is 15 amino acids long. With 3 bases clipped from V and 4 bases from J, the junction kept 7 bases outside the gene matches. This chain's CDR3 is CASSSTGGGYNEQFF. The CDR3 nucleotides read TGCGCCAGCAGCTCTACGGGAGGTGGTTACAATGAGCAGTTCTTC. Complete variable domain (other parts from reference TRBV5-1 and TRBJ2-1): KAGVTQTPRYLIKTRGQQVTLSCSPISGHRSVSWYQQTPGQGLQFLFEYFSETQRNKGNFPGRFSGRQFSNSRSEMNVSTLELGDSALYLCASSSTGGGYNEQFFGPGTRLTVL.

This rearrangement joins TRBV5-1 to TRBJ1-4; 8 bases fit TRBD1. There are 14 residues in the CDR3. The germline gives CDR1 SGHRS, CDR2 YFSETQ. V shed 2 bases, J shed 8 bases, and the junction held 5 bases outside the gene matches. The DNA of the CDR3 is TGCGCCAGCAGCTTCGGACAGGGCGGAGAAAAACTGTTTTTT. This gives the protein CASSFGQGGEKLFF.

The J gene is TRBJ1-5, the V gene TRBV7-9, with D possibly matching TRBD1 (6 bases). This CDR3 region has 15 residues. Trimming removed 5 bases from V and 2 bases from J, with 13 bases in between. Germline loops: CDR1 SEHNR, CDR2 FQNEAQ (reference sequence). In DNA form, the CDR3 reads TGTGCCAGCAGCGGGGTGGGGGCGCGCAATCAGCCCCAGCATTTT. As protein: CASSGVGARNQPQHF.

V gene TRBV10-3 combines with J gene TRBJ2-5, with TRBD2 matching 7 bases. CDR3 length: 14 residues. Looked up from germline, CDR1 is ENHRY and CDR2 is SYGVKD. The V and J ends lost 5 bases and 2 bases, in that order; junction bases with no gene match: 5. The CDR3: CAISRLAAQETQYF. The CDR3 region has the DNA TGTGCCATCAGTCGGCTAGCGGCACAAGAGACCCAGTACTTC.

In this sample, this clone turned up once. V and J are TRBV3-1 (or the pseudogene TRBV3-2) and TRBJ2-1; 10 bases line up with TRBD2. The CDR3 consists of 16 residues. The J segment lost 5 bases and the V segment lost 5 bases, leaving 9 bases of the junction unmatched. CDR1 and CDR2 from the germline V gene are LGHDT and YNNKEL (reference sequence). The CDR3 bases are TGTGCCAGCAGCTTCGTAGCGGGAGGAGGGAACAATGAGCAGTTCTTC. Protein product: CASSFVAGGGNNEQFF.

This clone has only one observation. The chain has TRBV19 and TRBJ1-4; tentative D call: TRBD1 (5 bases). V was clipped by 6 bases and J by 5 bases, with 16 bases between them. The CDR3 is made up of 15 amino acids. Germline assignment: CDR1 LNHDA and CDR2 SQIVND (reference sequence). The CDR3, as DNA: TGTGCCAGTAGGGGTCGGAGTCGGGGGAATGAAAAACTGTTTTTT. This sequence encodes CASRGRSRGNEKLFF.

A single count supports this clone. The rearrangement links TRBV27 to TRBJ2-6; D is unresolved. Deletions cut 3 bases from V and 0 bases from J, with 3 bases between. Germline V gives CDR1 MNHEY, CDR2 SMNVEV (reference sequence). The length of the CDR3 is 14 residues. CDR3 loop: CASSLSSGANVLTF. The CDR3 region has the DNA TGTGCCAGCAGTTTGAGCTCTGGGGCCAACGTCCTGACTTTC.

The chain joins TRBV27 to TRBJ1-5; D call uncertain. Germline V gene sequence: CDR1 MNHEY, CDR2 SMNVEV (reference sequence). V dropped 1 base and J dropped 6 bases, with 10 bases sitting between them. This CDR3 spans 14 amino acids. In nucleotides, the CDR3 is TGTGCCAGCAGTTTATGGGAGGACGGTCAGCCCCAGCATTTT. It yields the protein CASSLWEDGQPQHF.

This clone was seen only a few times. The rearrangement links TRBV12-5 to TRBJ1-5; D is uncertain. The V end was cut by 2 bases, the J end by 5 bases, with 7 bases between. Germline values: CDR1 LGHNT, CDR2 FRNRAP. This CDR3 is built from 13 residues. The CDR3 nucleotides are TGTGCTAGTGGTTTGTATGGGGATCAGCCCCAGCATTTT. This codes for CASGLYGDQPQHF.

The V gene is TRBV28, the J gene TRBJ1-2; D is unresolved. V shed 2 bases and J shed 10 bases, with 11 bases lying between them. The length of the CDR3 is 12 residues. CDR1 is MDHEN and CDR2 is SYDVKM in the germline V gene. CDR3 region: CASSLTDLSYTF. CDR3 coding DNA: TGTGCCAGCAGTTTAACGGACCTTTCCTACACCTTC.